The T cell receptor (beta chain) under discussion was sequenced for a study of response to subunit inactivated influenza vaccine. A single record per CDR3 protein comes from TCRdb applying MiXCR to the RT-PCR reads. This repertoire shows about 570,000 distinct CDR3 sequences, approximately 11% found once; its top ten account for roughly 9.6%. Germline CDR1 is LGHNA and CDR2 is YNFKEQ. CDR3 size: 16 residues. V lost 2 bases to trimming and J lost 0 bases; unmatched junction nucleotides: 4. This same sample was also part of a study on T cells expressing NK-cell markers. That publication notes: Template switching by 5'RACE with UMIs generated the TCR beta cDNA. Sequencing covered eight donors, seven HCMV-seropositive and one seronegative.

This receptor was taken from a man aged 50-59 years who received an inactivated influenza vaccine. The sample here was PBMCs from blood, taken on the day of vaccination. This chain uses TRBV4-2 with TRBJ2-3, with 8 bases identical to TRBD2. CDR3 in amino acids: CASSQSLAASTDTQYF. CDR3 in DNA: TGTGCCAGCAGCCAATCACTAGCGGCAAGCACAGATACGCAGTATTTT.